Listed below are T cell receptor beta chains from one sample, sequenced in a study of blood T cells in healthy people across ages. A single record per CDR3 protein comes from TCRdb applying MiXCR to the 5' RACE reads. The sample shows under 800,000 distinct CDR3 sequences, 20% to 25% of them seen only once. Sequencing was carried out using blood. These receptors all stem from a man between 65 and 85 years old in good health. Both conserved end residues are part of each CDR3. The D gene is left open where the match is weak. Not all rows give a size; the values are once, few, many and, for expanded clones, a class.

V	size	D	J	DNA	CDR3
TRBV2	-	TRBD2	TRBJ2-7	TGTGCCAGCAGTGTCGGGACTAGCGGCACCTACGAGCAGTACTTC	CASSVGTSGTYEQYF
TRBV27	-	TRBD1	TRBJ2-1	TGTGCCAGCAGTTACAGACAGGGGATTGGAAATGAGCAGTTCTTC	CASSYRQGIGNEQFF
TRBV20-1	once	-	TRBJ1-1	TGCAGTGCTAGACATCCCGGACTTACGAACACTGAAGCTTTCTTT	CSARHPGLTNTEAFF
TRBV18	-	-	TRBJ2-3	TGTGCCAGCTCACCGTATAAGAAGGGTGTGGATACGCAGTATTTT	CASSPYKKGVDTQYF
TRBV18	few	TRBD2	TRBJ2-5	TGTGCCAGCTCAGCCGGGACTAGCCGACCAGAGCAGTACTTC	CASSAGTSRPEQYF
TRBV9	-	-	TRBJ2-7	TGTGCCAGCAGCGTAGGGGGGACATTCGTTTACGAGCAGTACTTC	CASSVGGTFVYEQYF
TRBV5-1	few	-	TRBJ2-6	TGCGCCAGCAGCTTGGGGGGTGACAACGTCCTGACTTTC	CASSLGGDNVLTF
TRBV5-1	-	TRBD2	TRBJ2-5	TGCGCCAGCAGCCCCCTCCCGACTAGCGGGACAGAGACCCAGTACTTC	CASSPLPTSGTETQYF
TRBV6-1	-	TRBD1	TRBJ2-7	TGTGCCAGCAGCCGCCAGGATAGGGACAGCCTTTACGAGCAGTACTTC	CASSRQDRDSLYEQYF
TRBV24-1	many	-	TRBJ2-2	TGTGCCACCAGTGCCGGGAGTGGCGGGGAGCTGTTTTTT	CATSAGSGGELFF
TRBV3-1	-	-	TRBJ1-4	TGTGCCAGCAGCCAAGGGAATAGGGAAAAACTGTTTTTT	CASSQGNREKLFF
TRBV7-2	-	-	TRBJ2-7	TGTGCCAGCAGCTTAGTTGGCGGGGCGGTCTACGAGCAGTACTTC	CASSLVGGAVYEQYF
TRBV7-2	few	-	TRBJ2-5	TGTGCCAGCAGCACTACATTAGGCCCGGTGGAGACCCAGTACTTC	CASSTTLGPVETQYF
TRBV5-1	many	-	TRBJ2-7	TGCGCCAGCAGCCGGGCGCTAGGCTCATACGAGCAGTACTTC	CASSRALGSYEQYF
TRBV12-3/TRBV12-4	few	TRBD1	TRBJ2-1	TGTGCCAGCACCAACACAGGGGCCAATGAGCAGTTCTTC	CASTNTGANEQFF
TRBV4-1	-	-	TRBJ2-1	TGCGCCAGCAGCCACCTCATGGGCGGAGCCTACAATGAGCAGTTCTTC	CASSHLMGGAYNEQFF
TRBV20-1	few	TRBD2	TRBJ2-3	TGCAGTGCTAGGCCTAGCGGGAGTTGGGATACGCAGTATTTT	CSARPSGSWDTQYF
TRBV20-1	-	-	TRBJ2-5	TGCAGTGCCAGCTTTCAGGCGTTTCAAGAGACCCAGTACTTC	CSASFQAFQETQYF
TRBV28	-	TRBD1	TRBJ2-1	TGTGCCAGCGCCCCAGGGGGCTCCTACAATGAGCAGTTCTTC	CASAPGGSYNEQFF
TRBV20-1	-	-	TRBJ1-2	TGCAGTGCCGAGAGGCAGGGATCCTATGGCTACACCTTC	CSAERQGSYGYTF
TRBV4-1	-	-	TRBJ2-5	TGCGCCAGCAGCCAAGATGTCGGTTTCGGAGTAGAGCAGTACTTC	CASSQDVGFGVEQYF
TRBV5-1	-	TRBD1	TRBJ2-2	TGCGCCAGCAGCTTAAACAGGGGGAACACCGGGGAGCTGTTTTTT	CASSLNRGNTGELFF
TRBV27	few	-	TRBJ1-5	TGTGCCAGCAGTCCTAGTTGGGGTCTAACTAGCAATCAGCCCCAGCATTTT	CASSPSWGLTSNQPQHF
TRBV9	-	-	TRBJ2-3	TGTGCCAGCAGCGTAGGCTTTTCCACAGATACGCAGTATTTT	CASSVGFSTDTQYF
TRBV20-1	-	-	TRBJ2-7	TGCAGTGCTGGAAAACCCAGCGGTTCCTACGAGCAGTACTTC	CSAGKPSGSYEQYF
TRBV15	few	-	TRBJ2-7	TGTGCCACCAGCAGATCCGGGGGTAGCGACTCCTACGAGCAGTACTTC	CATSRSGGSDSYEQYF
TRBV24-1	few	-	TRBJ2-5	TGTGCCACCAGTGATCCACAAAGCCCAGCGACCCAGTACTTC	CATSDPQSPATQYF
TRBV20-1	-	-	TRBJ1-3	TGCAGTGCTAGGCCGGGGGCGAGAGGAAACACCATATATTTT	CSARPGARGNTIYF
TRBV20-1	few	TRBD2	TRBJ2-7	TGCAGTGCTAGCCCAGCGGGAGAAGGTGAGCAGTACTTC	CSASPAGEGEQYF
TRBV14	few	TRBD2	TRBJ2-7	TGTGCCAGCAGCCAAGCCTTCCTAGCGGGAGTGACCTACGAGCAGTACTTC	CASSQAFLAGVTYEQYF
TRBV5-1	many	TRBD2	TRBJ2-5	TGCGCCAGCAGCTTGGCCGGGACTAGCGGAGAGACCCAGTACTTC	CASSLAGTSGETQYF
TRBV28	few	TRBD1	TRBJ2-2	TGTGCCAGCAGTAAATTACAGGGGCTGAACACCGGGGAGCTGTTTTTT	CASSKLQGLNTGELFF
TRBV5-5	few	TRBD1	TRBJ2-7	TGTGCCAGCAGCAAGACAGGGAGCGAGCAGTACTTC	CASSKTGSEQYF
TRBV28	many	TRBD2	TRBJ2-7	TGTGCCAGCCTAACTGGACTAGCGGGTTTCCACGAGCAGTACTTC	CASLTGLAGFHEQYF
TRBV5-1	-	-	TRBJ2-3	TGCGCCAGCAGCTTGGCTGGGGCCAGCACAGATACGCAGTATTTT	CASSLAGASTDTQYF
TRBV7-9	few	TRBD2	TRBJ2-2	TGTGCCAGCAGCCGTGCGGTCAGCGGGAGTTCCGGGGAGCTGTTTTTT	CASSRAVSGSSGELFF
TRBV3-1	many	-	TRBJ1-5	TGTGCCAGCAGCCAAGCAGGGAGGAATCAGCCCCAGCATTTT	CASSQAGRNQPQHF
TRBV5-5	many	TRBD1	TRBJ2-2	TGTGCCAGCAGCTTGGGTTGGACAGGGGTTGTCGGGGAGCTGTTTTTT	CASSLGWTGVVGELFF
TRBV7-6	-	-	TRBJ2-3	TGTGCCAGCAGCTTTGGGCAGTACACAGATACGCAGTATTTT	CASSFGQYTDTQYF
TRBV5-6	-	TRBD1	TRBJ2-7	TGTGCCAGCAGCGGGACAGCGCCTAAGCAGTACTTC	CASSGTAPKQYF
TRBV7-2	-	TRBD2	TRBJ2-1	TGTGCCAGCAGCTTAGATGTTGCTAGCGGGATTGGTGAGCAGTTCTTC	CASSLDVASGIGEQFF
TRBV20-1	few	TRBD2	TRBJ2-3	TGCAGTGCTAGGGGAAAGGGATTAGCGGGACACACAGATACGCAGTATTTT	CSARGKGLAGHTDTQYF
TRBV24-1	-	-	TRBJ2-2	TGTGCCACCAGTGAACGGTCCGGGGAGCTGTTTTTT	CATSERSGELFF
TRBV7-3	-	TRBD2	TRBJ2-4	TGTGCCAGCAGCCCATCAGCGGGAGGGGTCAAAAACATTCAGTACTTC	CASSPSAGGVKNIQYF
TRBV28	-	-	TRBJ2-4	TGTGCCAGCAGTTTCCCCCGCAGGACAGACCTAAACATTCAGTACTTC	CASSFPRRTDLNIQYF
TRBV30	-	-	TRBJ2-7	TGTGCCTGGAGTGCGATCTGGACGTTAAGGGAGCAGTACTTC	CAWSAIWTLREQYF
TRBV6-1	-	TRBD1	TRBJ1-4	TGTGCCAGCAGACCGACAGGGGGGACTAATGAAAAACTGTTTTTT	CASRPTGGTNEKLFF
TRBV24-1	few	TRBD1	TRBJ1-4	TGTGCCACCTGGGACAGGGCTAATGAAAAACTGTTTTTT	CATWDRANEKLFF
TRBV20-1	-	-	TRBJ1-1	TGCAGTGCTAGAGATGAAGGACGTTACACTGAAGCTTTCTTT	CSARDEGRYTEAFF
TRBV5-6	many	-	TRBJ2-3	TGTGCCAGCAGCTTGAAGGTTTCCCGCACAGATACGCAGTATTTT	CASSLKVSRTDTQYF
TRBV4-3	few	-	TRBJ1-4	TGCGCCAGCAGCCAAGATCTGGGTGGGTTTGGTAAACTGTTTTTT	CASSQDLGGFGKLFF
TRBV7-3	few	TRBD2	TRBJ2-2	TGTGCCAGCAGCTTAACCCCGACTAGCACGAACACCGGGGAGCTGTTTTTT	CASSLTPTSTNTGELFF
TRBV7-2	few	-	TRBJ1-4	TGTGCCAGCAGCTTAGCGGTAGAGAGCGCGGGAAAACTGTTTTTT	CASSLAVESAGKLFF